The 17 T cell receptor beta chains reported below all come from one sample, sequenced in a study of cytomegalovirus exposure and HLA in healthy donors. 13 Jbeta primers and 60 Vbeta primers were used for the PCR. Here immunoSEQ multiplex PCR was the method, and the copy in TCRdb shows in-frame clones only, minus some. The sample shows about 140,000 clones, over 60% of them seen only once. Sequenced material: PBMCs. All receptors derive from a male donor in good health and CMV-seropositive.

This clone was counted between two and nine times. The gene calls are TRBV6-5 and TRBJ2-1; no reliable D call. V was trimmed by 0 bases and J by 0 bases, leaving 6 bases between them. This CDR3 comprises 15 residues. Per the germline V gene, CDR1 is MNHEY and CDR2 is SVGAGI. The CDR3 here is CASSYSESSYNEQFF. CDR3 sequence (DNA): TGTGCCAGCAGTTACTCGGAGAGCTCCTACAATGAGCAGTTCTTC.

In this sample, this clone turned up once. V is TRBV18 and J is TRBJ1-4; 8 bases align to TRBD1. The V gene end was trimmed by 4 bases and the J gene end by 5 bases; junction bases not matched to a gene: 12. The CDR3 is 17 residues long. Germline CDR1 is KGHSH and CDR2 is LQKENI. The CDR3 DNA reads TGTGCCAGCTCACGAACGTACTCGGACAGGGCGAATGAAAAACTGTTTTTT. Its protein product is CASSRTYSDRANEKLFF.

Remarks on this clone: The sample has other DNA sequences that encode this CDR3 too. V and J are TRBV9 and TRBJ2-1, with TRBD2 identical over 12 bases. V was clipped by 0 bases and J by 6 bases; unmatched bases: 1. Germline-derived CDR1 and CDR2 are SGDLS and YYNGEE. The CDR3 has 15 amino acids. In DNA, the CDR3 is TGTGCCAGCAGCGTAGCTAGCGGGGGGGCCAATGAGCAGTTCTTC. This translates into CASSVASGGANEQFF.

This rearrangement joins TRBV6-5 to TRBJ2-5; 7 bases agree with TRBD2. J lost 3 bases, V lost 8 bases, and 6 bases had no gene match. Germline V gives CDR1 MNHEY, CDR2 SVGAGI. This CDR3 has 13 residues. CDR3 sequence reads: CASRGAGEETQYF. The CDR3 region has the DNA TGTGCCAGCCGTGGGGCGGGAGAAGAGACCCAGTACTTC.

This clone came up once. J is TRBJ2-7 and V is TRBV6-6; 12 nucleotides line up with TRBD1. Germline CDR1 reads MNHNY; CDR2 reads SVGAGI (reference sequence). The CDR3 contains 15 residues. V gave up 2 bases and J gave up 9 bases; unmatched junction bases: 8. The CDR3 region is CASSYPGQGARGQYF. In nucleotides, the CDR3 is TGTGCCAGCAGTTACCCGGGACAGGGGGCAAGGGGGCAGTACTTC.

The rearrangement links TRBV19 to TRBJ1-6, with unresolved D. This CDR3 is built from 13 residues. V was trimmed by 5 bases and J by 7 bases, leaving 9 bases between them. From germline, CDR1 is LNHDA and CDR2 SQIVND (reference sequence). CDR3 amino acids: CASSQTVNSPLHF. The DNA of the CDR3 is TGTGCCAGTAGTCAAACAGTCAATTCACCCCTCCACTTT. The full variable domain, its missing parts supplied by reference TRBV19 and TRBJ1-6, is DGGITQSPKYLFRKEGQNVTLSCEQNLNHDAMYWYRQDPGQGLRLIYYSQIVNDFQKGDIAEGYSVSREKKESFPLTVTSAQKNPTAFYLCASSQTVNSPLHFGNGTRLTVT.

The rearrangement links TRBV6-1 to TRBJ2-2; TRBD1 aligns across 8 bases. Germline trimming cut 7 bases from V and 5 bases from J; bases unmatched to any gene: 9. The V gene's germline CDR1 is MNHNS and CDR2 SASEGT. The CDR3 totals 15 residues. This CDR3 is CASNTGQGATGELFF. CDR3 nucleotide sequence: TGTGCCAGCAATACGGGGCAGGGGGCGACCGGGGAGCTGTTTTTT.

This rearrangement joins TRBV7-9 to TRBJ2-7, with D maybe TRBD1 (6 bases). Trimming left V 5 bases short and J 0 bases short, with 11 bases between. This CDR3 region has 14 residues. Germline CDR1 and CDR2: SEHNR and FQNEAQ (reference sequence). The CDR3 nucleotides are TGTGCCAGCAGCGGGACAAAAAGCTCCTACGAGCAGTACTTC. Its protein is CASSGTKSSYEQYF.

The chain joins TRBV6-4 to TRBJ1-2; TRBD1 matches at 8 bases. The CDR3 has 15 amino acids. The germline gives CDR1 MRHNA, CDR2 SNTAGT. J gave up 2 bases and V 3 bases, and 5 bases lay outside the gene matches. CDR3: CASSEQGGSNYGYTF. For the CDR3, the DNA is TGTGCCAGCAGTGAACAGGGGGGATCCAACTATGGCTACACCTTC.

Comment on this clone: One end of the junction varies from germline; a read error may be responsible. The rearrangement uses TRBV7-2 and TRBJ1-3, with TRBD1 identical over 8 bases. Germline assignment: CDR1 SGHTA and CDR2 FQGNSA. This CDR3 is built from 17 residues. The DNA for the CDR3 is TGTGCCGGCAGCTTAGGGGACAGGCCGCCCTCTGGAAACACCATATATTTT. Protein product: CAGSLGDRPPSGNTIYF.

The chain has TRBV6-5 and TRBJ2-1, with TRBD2 matching over 11 bases. The V segment lost 7 bases and the J segment 9 bases; nucleotides outside the gene matches: 5. In germline, CDR1 is MNHEY, CDR2 SVGAGI. This CDR3 contains 13 residues. This CDR3 reads CASTRLAGFEQFF. The CDR3 nucleotides read TGTGCCAGCACCCGACTAGCGGGATTTGAGCAGTTCTTC.

This rearrangement joins TRBV18 to TRBJ1-4; D gene ambiguous. Germline-derived CDR1 and CDR2 are KGHSH and LQKENI. Trimming removed 2 bases at V and 4 bases at J, with 8 bases between. This CDR3 region has 14 residues. The CDR3 loop is CASSPMADNEKLFF. The CDR3 bases are TGTGCCAGCTCACCAATGGCAGATAATGAAAAACTGTTTTTT.

This clone occurred a few times. This sequence joins TRBV11-3 and TRBJ2-1, with TRBD2 matching 12 bases. Germline loops: CDR1 SGHNT, CDR2 YENEEA. Trimming removed 5 bases from V and 0 bases from J; junction bases left unmatched: 5. The CDR3 is 17 amino acids. As DNA, the CDR3 is TGTGCCAGCAGCGCAAGGACTAGCGGGGACTCCTACAATGAGCAGTTCTTC. Translating it yields CASSARTSGDSYNEQFF.

The rearrangement uses TRBV12-2 and TRBJ2-7; the D call in the table, TRBD2, was not verified against the DNA. TRBV12-2 is a pseudogene locus. CDR3 length equals 10 residues. DNA of the CDR3: TGTTTTGGAGGGTCCTACGAGCAGTACTTC. This encodes CFGGSYEQYF.

This chain uses TRBV5-4 with TRBJ1-1; no clear D gene. The length of the CDR3 is 15 residues. Germline loops: CDR1 SGHNT, CDR2 YYREEE (reference sequence). The V and J ends lost 2 bases and 0 bases respectively, with 11 bases between them. The CDR3 region is CASSLNAQVNTEAFF. CDR3 nucleotides: TGTGCCAGCAGCTTAAATGCGCAGGTGAACACTGAAGCTTTCTTT. Drawing the rest from reference TRBV5-4 and TRBJ1-1, the complete variable domain is ETGVTQSPTHLIKTRGQQVTLRCSSQSGHNTVSWYQQALGQGPQFIFQYYREEENGRGNFPPRFSGLQFPNYSSELNVNALELDDSALYLCASSLNAQVNTEAFFGQGTRLTVV.

The table lists this clone with a few counts. The gene calls are TRBV4-1 and TRBJ1-3; D uncertain. Trimming cost V 2 bases and J 0 bases, with 14 bases left between them. The CDR3 is 17 amino acids. Germline V CDR1 and CDR2: MGHRA, YSYEKL. In nucleotides, the CDR3 is TGCGCCAGCAGCCAAACAATACATCTCCCCTCTGGAAACACCATATATTTT. Protein: CASSQTIHLPSGNTIYF.

V gene TRBV19 combines with J gene TRBJ1-1, with 7 positions matching TRBD1. The CDR3 extends over 16 amino acids. From germline, CDR1 is LNHDA and CDR2 SQIVND (reference sequence). Trimming took 2 bases from V and 5 from J; bases not matched to a gene: 11. CDR3 sequence: CASSIMTGQGWTEAFF. In DNA, the CDR3 is TGTGCCAGTAGTATAATGACAGGGCAGGGTTGGACTGAAGCTTTCTTT.